The 12 T cell receptor beta chains below come from one sample, sequenced in a study of OX40 agonist ivuxolimab in advanced cancers. Sequenced by immunoSEQ multiplex PCR; TCRdb stores in-frame clones only, minus some. The repertoire holds tens of thousands of clones, with approximately 70% as singletons. This specimen was CD4+ or CD8+ T cells sorted from blood, taken in a trial of the OX40 agonist ivuxolimab. These receptors were taken from an adult with an advanced solid tumor such as melanoma, head and neck, liver or kidney cancer.

This clone was seen a single time. This rearrangement joins TRBV6-5 to TRBJ2-1; TRBD1 is a possible D gene (6 bases). Trimming removed 3 bases from V and 2 bases from J, with 8 bases in between. The CDR3 contains 14 residues. Per germline, CDR1 MNHEY and CDR2 SVGAGI. This chain's CDR3 is CASSYEGAYNEQFF. The CDR3 coding sequence is TGTGCCAGCAGTTATGAGGGGGCCTACAATGAGCAGTTCTTC.

V is TRBV9 and J is TRBJ1-1; the D is unclear. The V end was cut by 0 bases, the J end by 4 bases, with 7 bases between. CDR1 is SGDLS, CDR2 YYNGEE, per germline. The CDR3 has 13 amino acids. CDR3 bases: TGTGCCAGCAGCGTAGACTGGGGCACTGAAGCTTTCTTT. Translating gives CASSVDWGTEAFF.

Concerning this clone itself: A read error is possible here, since a much larger clone lies one base away. Other DNA sequences in the sample encode the same CDR3. The gene calls are TRBV29-1 and TRBJ2-1; TRBD2 agrees at 8 bases. Germline V gene data show CDR1 as SQVTM and CDR2 as ANQGSEA. Trimming cost V 7 bases and J 1 base; bases outside gene matches: 18. CDR3 size: 18 residues. The CDR3 protein is CSGDGGGGAGGSYNEQFF. The CDR3 nucleotides read TGCAGCGGTGACGGGGGGGGCGGGGCAGGAGGTTCCTACAATGAGCAGTTCTTC.

This chain uses TRBV4-1 with TRBJ1-2; the match to TRBD1 covers 8 bases. The CDR3 runs to 12 residues. Trimming at V came to 5 bases and at J to 7 bases, leaving 3 bases not matched to a gene. Germline CDR1 reads MGHRA; CDR2 reads YSYEKL. The CDR3 reads CASSGQGPGYTF. In nucleotides, the CDR3 is TGCGCCAGCAGCGGACAGGGCCCTGGCTACACCTTC.

The V gene is TRBV5-6, the J gene TRBJ2-3; TRBD1 agrees at 9 bases. Germline loops: CDR1 SGHDT, CDR2 YYEEEE. J gave up 6 bases and V 0 bases, and 2 bases lay outside the gene matches. This CDR3 has 14 residues. The CDR3 nucleotides read TGTGCCAGCAGCTTGGGGACAGGGGCCGATACGCAGTATTTT. Its translation: CASSLGTGADTQYF. Combining the CDR3 with reference TRBV5-6 and TRBJ2-3 gives the whole variable domain DAGVTQSPTHLIKTRGQQVTLRCSPKSGHDTVSWYQQALGQGPQFIFQYYEEEERQRGNFPDRFSGHQFPNYSSELNVNALLLGDSALYLCASSLGTGADTQYFGPGTRLTVL.

This clone was recorded a few times. The rearrangement links TRBV7-6 to TRBJ2-7, with D perhaps matching TRBD1 (5 bases). The CDR3 extends over 12 amino acids. Germline lookup yields CDR1 SGHVS and CDR2 FNYEAQ. V lost 4 bases and J 3 bases, leaving 7 bases between the germline ends. The CDR3 loop reads CASSSGFYEQYF. In DNA, the CDR3 is TGTGCCAGCAGCTCAGGGTTCTACGAGCAGTACTTC.

A few counts support this clone. V usage is TRBV7-9 and J usage is TRBJ2-1; 8 bases match TRBD1. CDR1 SEHNR and CDR2 FQNEAQ come from the germline V gene (reference sequence). Germline trimming cut 4 bases from V and 7 bases from J; bases unmatched to any gene: 6. This CDR3 contains 14 residues. CDR3 in amino acids: CASSSRTGMNEQFF. The CDR3 region has the DNA TGTGCCAGCAGCTCTCGGACAGGGATGAATGAGCAGTTCTTC.

Here the CDR3 DNA reads TGTGCCAGCAGCTTCCAGGGGGGAGACACCGGGGAGCTGTTTTTT. Translating gives CASSFQGGDTGELFF. The chain joins TRBV5-8 to TRBJ2-2, with D tentatively TRBD1 (7 bases). Trimming left V 2 bases short and J 3 bases short, with 11 bases between. CDR3 length equals 15 residues. Germline-derived CDR1 and CDR2 are SGHTS and YDEGEE.

This clone has a handful of counts. The chain links TRBV6-5 to TRBJ1-5; 7 bases match TRBD1. Germline values: CDR1 MNHEY, CDR2 SVGAGI. The V and J ends lost 6 bases and 7 bases, in that order; junction bases with no gene match: 9. This CDR3 region has 14 residues. CDR3 bases: TGTGCCAGCAGCCCAGGGGGGGGCAGGCAGCCCCAGCATTTT. It encodes CASSPGGGRQPQHF.

The rearrangement links TRBV6-1 to TRBJ2-3; 8 positions agree with TRBD1. CDR1 MNHNS and CDR2 SASEGT come from the germline V gene. The CDR3 loop spans 15 amino acids. V dropped 6 bases and J dropped 3; count of bases not matched to a gene: 8. In DNA form, the CDR3 reads TGTGCCAGCAGCATTCGGGACAGGATTACAGATACGCAGTATTTT. Translation: CASSIRDRITDTQYF.

This clone has a single count. The chain recombines TRBV4-2 with TRBJ1-4; D ambiguous. Trimming removed 1 base at V and 4 bases at J, with 13 bases between. This CDR3 comprises 16 residues. Germline assignment: CDR1 LGHNA and CDR2 YNFKEQ. DNA for the CDR3: TGTGCCAGCAGCCAAGCTTTGACCTCCTTTAATGAAAAACTGTTTTTT. Translated: CASSQALTSFNEKLFF.

This clone was detected a few times. The chain is built from TRBV13 and TRBJ2-1; D uncertain. Trimming removed 0 bases from V and 6 bases from J, with 3 bases in between. The CDR3 spans 12 residues. Germline values: CDR1 PRHDT, CDR2 FYEKMQ (reference sequence). In nucleotides, the CDR3 is TGTGCCAGCAGCTTAGGGGGCAATGAGCAGTTCTTC. It yields the protein CASSLGGNEQFF.